These 4 T cell receptor beta chains were all obtained from the same sample, sequenced in a study of blood T cells in healthy people across ages. Sample-barcoded 5' priming and a J-beta primer mix drove a second PCR of roughly 6 to 12 cycles. TCRdb used MiXCR to reprocess the 5' RACE reads, holding one entry per CDR3 protein. The repertoire holds about 1.5 million distinct CDR3 sequences, with about 45% as singletons. The sample consisted of blood. These receptors all come from a woman aged 18-29 years in good health.

The rearrangement joins TRBV27 to TRBJ2-2; D is unresolved. CDR1 is MNHEY, CDR2 SMNVEV, per germline (reference sequence). This CDR3 contains 12 residues. V lost 4 bases and J 6 bases, leaving 6 bases between the germline ends. CDR3 DNA: TGTGCCAGCAGTTGGGTTCCCGGGGAGCTGTTTTTT. Encoded protein: CASSWVPGELFF.

This clonotype came up many times. This chain joins TRBV20-1 and TRBJ2-5; 9 bases match TRBD2. The CDR3 extends over 15 amino acids. J was trimmed by 5 bases and V by 0 bases; bases with no gene match: 7. The V gene's germline CDR1 is DFQATT and CDR2 SNEGSKA (reference sequence). The CDR3, as DNA: TGCAGTGCTAGAGATCCTAGCGGGGACGGTGAGACCCAGTACTTC. It is translated as CSARDPSGDGETQYF.

The sample holds a few counts of this clonotype. This rearrangement joins TRBV29-1 to TRBJ2-7, with D hard to call. The assigned J gene may be wrong: the sequence end matches TRBJ2-5 better. The CDR3 length is 12 residues. The germline V gene has CDR1 SQVTM and CDR2 ANQGSEA. CDR3 in DNA: TGCAGCGTTGGTCGAGCTGGCGAGACCCAGTACTTC. It specifies CSVGRAGETQYF.

The CDR3 loop is CASRLGAQNTEAFF. The CDR3 DNA reads as TGTGCCAGCAGATTGGGAGCTCAGAACACTGAAGCTTTCTTT. The rearrangement links TRBV27 to TRBJ1-1; D ambiguous. CDR1 and CDR2 (germline): MNHEY, SMNVEV (reference sequence). Trimming cost V 6 bases and J 1 base, with 12 bases left between them. The CDR3 runs to 14 residues.